A single sample gave rise to the 26 T cell receptor beta chains below, sequenced in a study of CD8 T cells in ankylosing spondylitis. A single record per CDR3 protein comes from TCRdb applying MiXCR to the 5' RACE reads. The sample consists of tens of thousands of distinct CDR3 sequences, about 7.2% of them appearing once. Source material: blood, either unsorted or a sorted T cell fraction (not recorded which). The receptor source for this set is a male donor with ankylosing spondylitis or in good health (not recorded which).

This clonotype qualifies as medium-sized. This sequence joins TRBV7-8 and TRBJ2-1; D is perhaps TRBD1 (6 bases). With 4 bases removed from V and 4 bases from J, the gap between germline ends came to 11 bases. The CDR3 extends over 14 amino acids. The germline V gene has CDR1 SGHVS and CDR2 FQNEAQ. The CDR3 region is CASSSDDRYNEQFF. DNA of the CDR3: TGTGCCAGCAGCTCGGACGACAGGTACAATGAGCAGTTCTTC.

In its sample, this clonotype ranks as medium-sized (0.01 to 0.1%). This CDR3 reads CASSQDLARATGELFF. The DNA of the CDR3 is TGCGCCAGCAGCCAAGATCTAGCCAGGGCCACCGGGGAGCTGTTTTTT. V usage is TRBV4-1 and J usage is TRBJ2-2, with D possibly being TRBD1 or TRBD2 (5 bases each). The germline CDR1 and CDR2 sequences are MGHRA and YSYEKL. The CDR3 totals 16 residues. With 0 bases removed from V and 4 bases from J, the gap between germline ends came to 12 bases.

In its sample, this clonotype was seen many times. The rearrangement uses TRBV2 and TRBJ1-5; D perhaps matches TRBD1 (5 bases). Trimming took off 3 bases at V and 4 bases at J, with 7 bases between the two ends. CDR1 SNHLY and CDR2 FYNNEI come from the germline V gene. The CDR3 is made up of 13 amino acids. This chain's CDR3 is CASSEGVNQPQHF. CDR3 in DNA: TGTGCCAGCAGTGAGGGGGTAAATCAGCCCCAGCATTTT.

This clonotype ranks as medium-sized. The gene calls are TRBV10-1 and TRBJ2-7; D unclear. Trimming pared 11 bases from V and 6 bases from J, leaving 17 bases between. The CDR3 has 12 amino acids. Germline V CDR1 and CDR2: WNHNN, SYGVQD (reference sequence). The CDR3 loop is CAVRTAFGEQYF. Written as DNA, the CDR3 is TGCGCCGTCAGAACAGCCTTCGGCGAGCAGTACTTC.

This clonotype was seen repeatedly, ten times or more. This sequence joins TRBV12-3 or TRBV12-4 and TRBJ2-7; D remains unclear. The ends were cut back, 3 bases at V and 2 bases at J, with 11 bases in the middle. This CDR3 is built from 14 residues. The CDR3 sequence: CASSFFSNTYEQYF. CDR3 sequence (DNA): TGTGCCAGCAGTTTTTTCAGTAACACCTACGAGCAGTACTTC.

This clonotype has ten or more counts. V and J are TRBV5-1 and TRBJ1-1; D is possibly TRBD1 (6 bases). This CDR3 comprises 15 residues. V lost 3 bases and J 4 bases, leaving 16 bases between the germline ends. In germline, CDR1 is SGHRS, CDR2 YFSETQ. CDR3 bases: TGCGCCAGCAGCTCCCGCGATCCGACAGGCACTGAAGCTTTCTTT. Translated: CASSSRDPTGTEAFF. Looking up the rest from reference TRBV5-1 and TRBJ1-1 gives the full variable domain: KAGVTQTPRYLIKTRGQQVTLSCSPISGHRSVSWYQQTPGQGLQFLFEYFSETQRNKGNFPGRFSGRQFSNSRSEMNVSTLELGDSALYLCASSSRDPTGTEAFFGQGTRLTVV.

In this sample, this clonotype turned up many times. The chain employs TRBV11-2 and TRBJ2-3; TRBD2 matches 7 bases. Trimming cost V 3 bases and J 2 bases; bases outside gene matches: 5. The CDR3 is made up of 15 amino acids. Germline V gene sequence: CDR1 SGHAT, CDR2 FQNNGV. The chain's CDR3 is CASSFQRGTTDTQYF. CDR3 coding DNA: TGTGCCAGCAGCTTCCAGCGGGGAACCACAGATACGCAGTATTTT.

This clonotype was seen at least ten times. The chain combines TRBV5-1 with TRBJ1-2, with D uncertain. This CDR3 spans 13 amino acids. V was pared by 0 bases and J by 5 bases, with 8 bases between. The V gene's germline CDR1 is SGHRS and CDR2 YFSETQ. CDR3 nucleotide sequence: TGCGCCAGCAGCTTGGGATTTGGATATGGCTACACCTTC. Protein: CASSLGFGYGYTF.

This clonotype showed up many times. The chain combines TRBV20-1 with TRBJ2-1; D may be TRBD1 or TRBD2 (7 bases each). Germline assignment: CDR1 DFQATT and CDR2 SNEGSKA (reference sequence). The CDR3 runs to 15 residues. V was trimmed by 1 base and J by 3 bases, leaving 13 bases between them. The chain's CDR3 is CSARAQGTNYNEQFF. The CDR3, as DNA: TGCAGTGCTAGAGCACAGGGGACTAACTACAATGAGCAGTTCTTC.

This clonotype was counted at least ten times. The chain combines TRBV7-3 with TRBJ2-3, with 14 bases fitting TRBD2. With V trimmed by 5 bases and J by 6 bases, 10 bases remained unmatched. CDR1 is SGHTA, CDR2 FQGTGA, per germline. CDR3 length equals 17 residues. CDR3 sequence (DNA): TGTGCCAGCAGCGGGTCGACTAGCGGGAGGGCCGGGGATACGCAGTATTTT. Translated: CASSGSTSGRAGDTQYF.

Only a few counts were recorded for this clonotype. The chain employs TRBV12-3 or TRBV12-4 and TRBJ2-7; D may be TRBD2 (6 bases). Trimming took off 6 bases at V and 4 bases at J, with 13 bases between the two ends. The CDR3 is 13 residues long. Here the CDR3 reads CASSSEGPYEQYF. CDR3 in DNA: TGTGCCAGCAGCTCGGAGGGACCATACGAGCAGTACTTC.

This clonotype was seen at least ten times. The chain is built from TRBV3-1 and TRBJ2-2, with unresolved D. This CDR3 has 11 amino acids. Trimming stripped 4 bases from V and 5 bases from J, with 2 bases between. The germline gives CDR1 LGHDT, CDR2 YNNKEL (reference sequence). Written as DNA, the CDR3 is TGTGCCAGCAGCCGGACCGGGGAGCTGTTTTTT. It is translated as CASSRTGELFF.

This clonotype was observed many times. CDR3 in amino acids: CSAMDLTRDEQFF. Here the CDR3 DNA reads TGCAGTGCCATGGACCTGACGCGGGATGAGCAGTTCTTC. The chain recombines TRBV20-1 with TRBJ2-1; TRBD2 might be the D (5 bases). Trimming shortened V by 6 bases and J by 8 bases, and 17 bases separated the two germline ends. Germline-derived CDR1 and CDR2 are DFQATT and SNEGSKA (reference sequence). The CDR3 is 13 amino acids.

On this clonotype itself: This may stem from a read error, because a much larger clone lies one nucleotide away. The chain is built from TRBV20-1 and TRBJ1-4; 7 positions match TRBD1. Germline CDR1 DFQATT, CDR2 SNEGSKA (reference sequence). The V gene end was trimmed by 7 bases and the J gene end by 6 bases; junction bases not matched to a gene: 11. CDR3 length equals 14 residues. The CDR3 region is CSVPRTGLDEKLFF. The CDR3 DNA reads TGCAGTGTCCCCCGGACAGGTTTGGATGAAAAACTGTTTTTT.

This clonotype was recorded many times. The gene calls are TRBV9 and TRBJ2-5; 11 bases are a match to TRBD2. With 3 bases clipped from V and 5 bases from J, the junction kept 3 bases outside the gene matches. This CDR3 is 14 amino acids long. The germline V gene encodes CDR1 SGDLS and CDR2 YYNGEE. CDR3 bases: TGTGCCAGCAGCGGAACTAGCGGGAGTGAGACCCAGTACTTC. Translation: CASSGTSGSETQYF.

J is TRBJ1-5 and V is TRBV11-2, with unresolved D. Germline V gene sequence: CDR1 SGHAT, CDR2 FQNNGV. The length of the CDR3 is 13 residues. The germline V and J ends were trimmed by 3 bases and 3 bases, with 6 bases remaining between them. In DNA form, the CDR3 reads TGTGCCAGCAGCTTCGAGTACAATCAGCCCCAGCATTTT. Protein product: CASSFEYNQPQHF.

This clonotype was picked up a small number of times. This chain uses TRBV7-9 with TRBJ1-1; D call uncertain. V shed 2 bases and J shed 7 bases, with 8 bases lying between them. Germline values: CDR1 SEHNR, CDR2 FQNEAQ (reference sequence). This CDR3 has 12 residues. The CDR3 loop reads CASSLRVREAFF. The CDR3 coding sequence is TGTGCCAGCAGCTTACGGGTCCGTGAAGCTTTCTTT.

Many counts were recorded for this clonotype. V is TRBV6-2 or TRBV6-3 and J is TRBJ2-3, with a tentative D call TRBD1 (6 bases). The CDR3 contains 15 residues. Trimming stripped 5 bases from V and 3 bases from J, with 15 bases between. Germline assignment: CDR1 MNHEY and CDR2 SVGEGT. The CDR3: CASSPGQWGTDTQYF. CDR3 coding DNA: TGTGCCAGCAGTCCCGGACAGTGGGGGACAGATACGCAGTATTTT.

The CDR3 region has the DNA TGTGCCAGCAGCGTAACGACGTGGGCCGATAATGAAAAACTGTTTTTT. As protein: CASSVTTWADNEKLFF. The chain combines TRBV7-8 with TRBJ1-4; D remains ambiguous. CDR3 length equals 16 residues. Trimming took 5 bases from V and 4 from J, leaving 17 bases between them. Germline CDR1 reads SGHVS; CDR2 reads FQNEAQ.

This clonotype was detected ten times or more. V is TRBV5-1 and J is TRBJ2-1; 10 nucleotides agree with TRBD2. This CDR3 is built from 15 residues. The ends lost 4 bases at V and 8 bases at J; junction bases unmatched: 9. CDR1 is SGHRS and CDR2 is YFSETQ in the germline V gene. CDR3 sequence: CASSATSGKGDEQFF. The DNA for the CDR3 is TGCGCCAGCAGCGCTACTAGCGGGAAGGGGGATGAGCAGTTCTTC.

This clonotype occurred many times. V and J are TRBV29-1 and TRBJ2-7; D perhaps matches TRBD1 (5 bases). Germline V gives CDR1 SQVTM, CDR2 ANQGSEA. Trimming took off 2 bases at V and 5 bases at J, with 13 bases between the two ends. CDR3 size: 13 residues. CDR3 sequence: CSVEPGVGDEQYF. The CDR3 region has the DNA TGCAGCGTTGAACCGGGTGTAGGGGACGAGCAGTACTTC.

This clonotype was seen many times. The rearrangement links TRBV2 to TRBJ2-3; 8 bases map to TRBD2. V gave up 8 bases and J gave up 2 bases; unmatched junction bases: 3. CDR1 is SNHLY and CDR2 is FYNNEI in the germline V gene. This CDR3 has 13 residues. CDR3 DNA sequence: TGTGCCAGCGAAGCGGGAGTCACAGATACGCAGTATTTT. It encodes CASEAGVTDTQYF.

This clonotype appeared many times. The J gene is TRBJ2-7, the V gene TRBV2; TRBD1 is a possible D gene (6 bases). This CDR3 comprises 12 residues. Between the trimmed V and J ends, which lost 5 bases and 4 bases, there was a span of 9 bases. CDR1 and CDR2 from the germline V gene are SNHLY and FYNNEI. CDR3 residues: CASSIQGYEQYF. CDR3 DNA sequence: TGTGCCAGCAGTATACAGGGTTACGAGCAGTACTTC.

Notes on this clonotype: This sequence may be a read error, since a much larger clone differs from it by one base. The V and J genes are TRBV24-1 and TRBJ2-1, with TRBD1 as a possible D gene (6 bases). The germline V gene encodes CDR1 KGHDR and CDR2 SFDVKD. The CDR3 is 13 amino acids. DNA of the CDR3: TGTGTCACCAGTGATTTCTTCGGGACACAGCAGTTCTTC. It translates to CVTSDFFGTQQFF.

This clonotype was observed a handful of times. The chain joins TRBV7-2 to TRBJ2-1, with D perhaps matching TRBD2 (6 bases). CDR3 length equals 14 residues. CDR1 SGHTA and CDR2 FQGNSA come from the germline V gene. With 5 bases removed from V and 7 bases from J, the gap between germline ends came to 15 bases. The CDR3 sequence is CASSPLTLANEQFF. For the CDR3, the DNA is TGTGCCAGCAGCCCTCTGACACTAGCAAATGAGCAGTTCTTC. The variable domain in full, completed from reference TRBV7-2 and TRBJ2-1, reads GAGVSQSPSNKVTEKGKDVELRCDPISGHTALYWYRQSLGQGLEFLIYFQGNSAPDKSGLPSDRFSAERTGGSVSTLTIQRTQQEDSAVYLCASSPLTLANEQFFGPGTRLTVL.

There are many counts of this clonotype. The V call is TRBV5-5, the J call TRBJ2-3; tentatively, D is TRBD1 (5 bases). The CDR3 is 12 residues long. Germline CDR1 and CDR2: SGHKS and YYEKEE (reference sequence). V lost 4 bases and J lost 6, with 9 bases in between. This chain's CDR3 is CASSTGRDTQYF. DNA for the CDR3: TGTGCCAGCAGCACAGGAAGGGATACGCAGTATTTT.